The rows below give T cell receptor beta chains drawn from one sample of a study of control samples from healthy donors and cancer patients. Only in-frame clones appear in the TCRdb table, and some are missing; sequencing was by immunoSEQ multiplex PCR. The sample records 80,000 to 100,000 clones, 79% being singletons. What was sequenced was blood. Source of these receptors: a woman between 25 and 40 years old in good health. Both conserved end residues are part of each CDR3.

J gene: TRBJ2-3
V gene: TRBV20-1
CDR3 length: 11
CDR3 protein: CSATTVNTQYF

J gene: TRBJ2-7
V gene: TRBV19
CDR3 length: 17
CDR3 protein: CASSLTFWASGTYEQYF

J gene: TRBJ1-2
V gene: TRBV5-1
CDR3 length: 16
CDR3 protein: CASRSDRGPSSYGYTF

J gene: TRBJ1-2
V gene: TRBV27
CDR3 length: 13
CDR3 protein: CASTADRVHGYTF

J gene: TRBJ1-1
V gene: TRBV5-4
CDR3 length: 12
CDR3 protein: CASSLVQGEAFF

J gene: TRBJ2-2
V gene: TRBV7-9
CDR3 length: 12
CDR3 protein: CASSLNVGELFF

J gene: TRBJ1-6
V gene: TRBV7-2
CDR3 length: 15
CDR3 protein: CASSLEGATSSPLHF

J gene: TRBJ2-2
V gene: TRBV4-3
CDR3 length: 15
CDR3 protein: CASSQAASLTGELFF

J gene: TRBJ2-7
V gene: TRBV5-1
CDR3 length: 13
CDR3 protein: CASSLGSSYEQYF

J gene: TRBJ2-1
V gene: TRBV19
CDR3 length: 15
CDR3 protein: CASSILDRGVNEQFF

J gene: TRBJ1-1
V gene: TRBV19
CDR3 length: 14
CDR3 protein: CASRGREMNTEAFF